The 19 T cell receptor beta chains presented below share a single source sample, sequenced in a study of T cell changes during pregnancy in multiple sclerosis. Using immunoSEQ multiplex PCR, the repertoire was profiled, and TCRdb retains in-frame clones only, with some absent. The data hold about 47,000 clones, with 80% to 90% observed a single time. The sample here was CD8+ T cells from peripheral blood mononuclear cells, taken in the second trimester of pregnancy. All receptors derive from a female donor with multiple sclerosis, enrolled in a pregnancy study.

V usage is TRBV27 and J usage is TRBJ2-3, with a possible D match to TRBD2 (6 bases). From germline, CDR1 is MNHEY and CDR2 SMNVEV (reference sequence). CDR3 size: 13 residues. Deletions cut 3 bases from V and 6 bases from J, with 10 bases between. This CDR3 reads CASSLEGPDTQYF. Written as DNA, the CDR3 is TGTGCCAGCAGTTTGGAGGGGCCGGATACGCAGTATTTT.

The rearrangement uses TRBV9 and TRBJ2-5; TRBD1 matches at 9 bases. V lost 4 bases, J lost 1 base, and 8 bases stayed unmatched. The CDR3 is 16 residues long. Germline CDR1 reads SGDLS; CDR2 reads YYNGEE. The CDR3 region has the DNA TGTGCCAGCAGCCCCCCCGGGACAGGGACCCAAGAGACCCAGTACTTC. This codes for CASSPPGTGTQETQYF.

This rearrangement joins TRBV9 to TRBJ2-7; 8 bases align to TRBD1. CDR3 length equals 15 residues. The germline gives CDR1 SGDLS, CDR2 YYNGEE. V was clipped by 3 bases and J by 0 bases; unmatched bases: 5. The DNA of the CDR3 is TGTGCCAGCAGCGCCCCCGGGACAGGCTCCTACGAGCAGTACTTC. Protein: CASSAPGTGSYEQYF.

CDR3 sequence (DNA): TGTGCCAGCAGCCGGGACAGCCGGACTGAAGCTTTCTTT. Protein product: CASSRDSRTEAFF. The V and J genes are TRBV7-3 and TRBJ1-1; 7 nucleotides match TRBD1. The CDR3 totals 13 residues. Germline lookup yields CDR1 SGHTA and CDR2 FQGTGA. After removal of 5 bases from V and 5 bases from J, the junction contained 5 bases not matched to a gene.

This clone was picked up a small number of times. V is TRBV6-4 and J is TRBJ2-6; D gene ambiguous. The germline CDR1 and CDR2 sequences are MRHNA and SNTAGT. Trimming took 0 bases from V and 0 from J, leaving 6 bases between them. The CDR3 sequence is 16 residues long. The chain's CDR3 is CASSDSTNSGANVLTF. The CDR3 nucleotides are TGTGCCAGCAGTGACTCGACAAACTCTGGGGCCAACGTCCTGACTTTC.

This clone was detected only once. The V gene is TRBV7-9, the J gene TRBJ2-2; a possible D gene is TRBD2 (6 bases). Between the trimmed V and J ends, which lost 5 bases and 6 bases, there was a span of 25 bases. Germline V gene data show CDR1 as SEHNR and CDR2 as FQNEAQ (reference sequence). The CDR3 sequence is 18 residues long. The CDR3 loop reads CASSLGGLTPRGSGELFF. CDR3 DNA: TGTGCCAGCAGCCTGGGAGGCCTTACCCCGCGTGGATCCGGGGAGCTGTTTTTT.

CDR3 nucleotides: TGTGCCAGGCGCTCCGCTGAAGCTTTCTTT. As protein: CARRSAEAFF. V and J are TRBV2 and TRBJ1-1; D remains unclear. V dropped 9 bases and J dropped 6 bases, with 8 bases sitting between them. CDR1 is SNHLY and CDR2 is FYNNEI in the germline V gene. CDR3 length equals 10 residues.

This chain joins TRBV5-1 and TRBJ1-2; TRBD1 is a possible D gene (6 bases). CDR1 and CDR2 (germline): SGHRS, YFSETQ. The CDR3 extends over 13 amino acids. V lost 3 bases to trimming and J lost 7 bases, with 13 bases between them. The CDR3 loop is CASSSTNRVGYTF. The CDR3 region has the DNA TGCGCCAGCAGCTCCACCAACAGGGTTGGCTACACCTTC.

This clone was recorded only once. This sequence joins TRBV7-9 and TRBJ2-3, with TRBD2 identical over 11 bases. The trim removed 4 bases at V and 0 bases at J, leaving 9 bases unmatched. There are 18 residues in the CDR3. Germline loops: CDR1 SEHNR, CDR2 FQNEAQ (reference sequence). CDR3 sequence: CASSSPLAGDHSTDTQYF. The CDR3 DNA reads TGTGCCAGCAGCTCACCACTAGCGGGGGACCATAGCACAGATACGCAGTATTTT.

This chain connects TRBV9 to TRBJ2-7; 9 bases are shared with TRBD1. CDR1 SGDLS and CDR2 YYNGEE come from the germline V gene. There are 12 residues in the CDR3. Losses at the gene ends were 5 bases for V and 6 bases for J; bases not matched to a gene: 3. CDR3 region: CASRGQGSEQYF. In DNA, the CDR3 is TGTGCCAGCAGAGGACAGGGGTCCGAGCAGTACTTC.

V usage is TRBV10-3 and J usage is TRBJ1-1; no clear D gene. Trimming took 4 bases from V and 0 from J, leaving 15 bases between them. The germline V gene encodes CDR1 ENHRY and CDR2 SYGVKD. The CDR3 covers 16 residues. For the CDR3, the DNA is TGTGCCATCAGTGCCTCGACGGGAACCATGAACACTGAAGCTTTCTTT. Residues: CAISASTGTMNTEAFF.

This chain joins TRBV5-5 and TRBJ1-4; 8 bases are shared with TRBD1. The CDR3 length is 16 residues. Trimming took 4 bases from V and 7 from J; bases not matched to a gene: 12. The V gene's germline CDR1 is SGHKS and CDR2 YYEKEE (reference sequence). As DNA, the CDR3 is TGTGCCAGCAGCCCCGAAAGGACAGGGAGAAGTGAAAAACTGTTTTTT. It yields the protein CASSPERTGRSEKLFF.

This sequence joins TRBV11-2 and TRBJ1-1; D uncertain. Trimming took off 0 bases at V and 4 bases at J, with 15 bases between the two ends. In germline, CDR1 is SGHAT, CDR2 FQNNGV. The CDR3 is 16 amino acids. CDR3 DNA: TGTGCCAGCAGCTTAGAGTTCGGCAAGCGGGGCACTGAAGCTTTCTTT. Translation gives CASSLEFGKRGTEAFF.

The rearrangement uses TRBV7-9 and TRBJ2-7, with 8 bases matching TRBD1. CDR3 length equals 15 residues. V shed 0 bases, J shed 4 bases, and the junction held 5 bases outside the gene matches. Germline V CDR1 and CDR2: SEHNR, FQNEAQ (reference sequence). The CDR3: CASSLAFGQGYEQYF. The CDR3 DNA sequence: TGTGCCAGCAGCTTAGCGTTCGGACAGGGTTACGAGCAGTACTTC. Drawing the rest from reference TRBV7-9 and TRBJ2-7, the complete variable domain is DTGVSQNPRHKITKRGQNVTFRCDPISEHNRLYWYRQTLGQGPEFLTYFQNEAQLEKSRLLSDRFSAERPKGSFSTLEIQRTEQGDSAMYLCASSLAFGQGYEQYFGPGTRLTVT.

V and J are TRBV11-2 and TRBJ2-7; D remains ambiguous. Germline-derived CDR1 and CDR2 are SGHAT and FQNNGV. The CDR3 is made up of 12 amino acids. V shed 5 bases and J shed 7 bases, with 12 bases lying between them. The CDR3 loop is CASSLGPLEQYF. CDR3 DNA sequence: TGTGCCAGCAGCCTGGGCCCCCTGGAGCAGTACTTC.

The chain links TRBV6-4 to TRBJ1-1; no clear D. The V and J ends lost 3 bases and 4 bases respectively, with 12 bases between them. Germline V gene lookup returns CDR1 MRHNA and CDR2 SNTAGT. This CDR3 is built from 14 residues. The CDR3 DNA reads TGTGCCAGCAGTGAGAAGGAGGGTGCCACTGAAGCTTTCTTT. Amino acid sequence: CASSEKEGATEAFF.

The chain is built from TRBV28 and TRBJ2-5, with TRBD2 matching over 12 bases. In germline, CDR1 is MDHEN, CDR2 SYDVKM. The CDR3 spans 16 residues. Trimming took 5 bases from V and 2 from J; bases not matched to a gene: 6. The CDR3 DNA is TGTGCCAGCAGTGCTCGACTAGCGGGGGATCAAGAGACCCAGTACTTC. Translating gives CASSARLAGDQETQYF.

The genes are TRBV13 and TRBJ1-1, with TRBD1 matching over 7 bases. This CDR3 comprises 13 residues. Germline CDR1 PRHDT, CDR2 FYEKMQ (reference sequence). V was clipped by 6 bases and J by 9 bases; unmatched bases: 10. DNA for the CDR3: TGTGCCAGCAGTCCCGGGACAGCCAGTAAAGCTTTCTTT. Translating gives CASSPGTASKAFF.

V usage is TRBV2 and J usage is TRBJ1-4, with TRBD1 identical over 10 bases. The CDR3 is made up of 13 amino acids. Trimming took 8 bases from V and 8 from J; bases not matched to a gene: 5. Germline lookup yields CDR1 SNHLY and CDR2 FYNNEI. The CDR3 nucleotides read TGTGCCAGCTCTGACAGGGGGCAAGAAAAACTGTTTTTT. The encoded protein is CASSDRGQEKLFF.